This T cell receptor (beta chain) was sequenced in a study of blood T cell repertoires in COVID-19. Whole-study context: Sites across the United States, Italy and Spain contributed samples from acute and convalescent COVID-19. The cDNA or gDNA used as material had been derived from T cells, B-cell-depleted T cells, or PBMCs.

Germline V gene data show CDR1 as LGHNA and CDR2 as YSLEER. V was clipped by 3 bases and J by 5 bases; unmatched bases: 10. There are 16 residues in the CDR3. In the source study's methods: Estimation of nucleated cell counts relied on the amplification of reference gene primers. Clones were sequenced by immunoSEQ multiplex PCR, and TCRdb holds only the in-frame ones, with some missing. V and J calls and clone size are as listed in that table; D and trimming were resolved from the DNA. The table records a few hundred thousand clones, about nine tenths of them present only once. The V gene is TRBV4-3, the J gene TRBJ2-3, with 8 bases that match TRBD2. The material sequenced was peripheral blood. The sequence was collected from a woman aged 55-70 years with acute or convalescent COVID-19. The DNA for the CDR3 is TGCGCCAGCAGCCACGGGGGACTAGGGGGTGGAGATACGCAGTATTTT. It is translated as CASSHGGLGGGDTQYF.